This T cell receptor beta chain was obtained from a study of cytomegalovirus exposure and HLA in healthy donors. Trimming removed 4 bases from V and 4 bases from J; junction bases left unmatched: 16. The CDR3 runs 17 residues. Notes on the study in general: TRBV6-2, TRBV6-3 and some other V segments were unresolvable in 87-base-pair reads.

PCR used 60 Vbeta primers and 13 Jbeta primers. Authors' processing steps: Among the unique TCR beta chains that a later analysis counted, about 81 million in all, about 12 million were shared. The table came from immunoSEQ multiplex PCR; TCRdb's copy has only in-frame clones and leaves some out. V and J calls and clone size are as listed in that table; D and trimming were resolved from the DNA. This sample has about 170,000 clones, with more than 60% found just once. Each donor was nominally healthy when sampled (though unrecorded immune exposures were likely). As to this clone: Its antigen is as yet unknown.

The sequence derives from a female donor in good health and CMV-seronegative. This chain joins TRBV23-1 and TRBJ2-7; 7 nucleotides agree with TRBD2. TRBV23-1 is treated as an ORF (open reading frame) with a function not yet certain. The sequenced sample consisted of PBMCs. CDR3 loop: CASSLSGGTPVSYEQYF. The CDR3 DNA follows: TGCGCCAGCAGTCTTTCGGGAGGTACTCCGGTCTCGTACGAGCAGTACTTC.